These 28 T cell receptor beta chains share one sample of origin, sequenced in a study of blood T cell repertoires in COVID-19. The assay was immunoSEQ multiplex PCR, and TCRdb's table has in-frame clones only and misses some. There are about 140,000 clones in the sample; almost 85% occur only once, and 2.5% to 3% lies in the top ten. Sequenced: peripheral blood. The origin of the receptors is a man aged 50-60 years with acute or convalescent COVID-19.

This clone occurred once. This chain connects TRBV28 to TRBJ1-1; TRBD1 matches 7 bases. J was trimmed by 1 base and V by 3 bases; bases with no gene match: 11. The CDR3 consists of 17 residues. The germline V gene encodes CDR1 MDHEN and CDR2 SYDVKM. The CDR3 bases are TGTGCCAGCAGTTTGCACCGGGACAGCCCCGGGAACACTGAAGCTTTCTTT. It yields the protein CASSLHRDSPGNTEAFF.

The rearrangement joins TRBV24-1 to TRBJ2-7; 7 bases are a match to TRBD1. Germline values: CDR1 KGHDR, CDR2 SFDVKD. After removal of 6 bases from V and 4 bases from J, the junction contained 2 bases not matched to a gene. The length of the CDR3 is 12 residues. CDR3 in amino acids: CATSSRGYEQYF. CDR3 DNA: TGTGCCACCAGTTCCAGGGGGTACGAGCAGTACTTC.

The CDR3 reads CASSLRGSGTDTQYF. Written as DNA, the CDR3 is TGTGCCAGCAGCTTGAGGGGGAGCGGCACAGATACGCAGTATTTT. The chain carries TRBV7-6 and TRBJ2-3; the D gene is possibly TRBD1 (6 bases). The ends were cut back, 3 bases at V and 1 base at J, with 11 bases in the middle. The CDR3 contains 15 residues. CDR1 and CDR2 from the germline V gene are SGHVS and FNYEAQ.

Only one count was recorded for this clone. The chain has TRBV18 and TRBJ2-1; 7 positions match TRBD2. Losses at the gene ends were 2 bases for V and 8 bases for J; bases not matched to a gene: 12. The CDR3 has 16 residues. Per the germline V gene, CDR1 is KGHSH and CDR2 is LQKENI. The CDR3 is CASSPGSSGVRHEQFF. The CDR3 coding sequence is TGTGCCAGCTCACCAGGGTCCAGCGGGGTGAGGCATGAGCAGTTCTTC.

The chain is built from TRBV5-1 and TRBJ2-7, with TRBD2 as a possible D gene (6 bases). The CDR3 consists of 13 residues. V was clipped by 3 bases and J by 4 bases, with 11 bases between them. Germline V gives CDR1 SGHRS, CDR2 YFSETQ. As DNA, the CDR3 is TGCGCCAGCAGCTCCGGGACTGAGTACGAGCAGTACTTC. Its translation is CASSSGTEYEQYF.

This clone was counted a few times. V usage is TRBV5-1 and J usage is TRBJ1-1; 11 positions match TRBD1. Germline V lookup: CDR1 SGHRS, CDR2 YFSETQ. Trimming removed 4 bases from V and 4 bases from J; junction bases left unmatched: 3. This CDR3 region has 14 residues. DNA for the CDR3: TGCGCCAGCAGCCGGGGGACAGGGGGCACTGAAGCTTTCTTT. Amino acids: CASSRGTGGTEAFF. Variable domain in full (rest from reference TRBV5-1 and TRBJ1-1): KAGVTQTPRYLIKTRGQQVTLSCSPISGHRSVSWYQQTPGQGLQFLFEYFSETQRNKGNFPGRFSGRQFSNSRSEMNVSTLELGDSALYLCASSRGTGGTEAFFGQGTRLTVV.

This rearrangement joins TRBV7-9 to TRBJ2-7; D unresolved. Germline-derived CDR1 and CDR2 are SEHNR and FQNEAQ (reference sequence). The CDR3 has 13 residues. V was shortened by 0 bases and J by 6 bases, with 9 bases between the two germline ends. CDR3 bases: TGTGCCAGCAGCTTAGCTGGCAGAGGCGAGCAGTACTTC. Amino acids: CASSLAGRGEQYF.

The sample holds a few counts of this clone. This chain joins TRBV5-1 and TRBJ1-5; 7 bases map to TRBD1. The germline V gene has CDR1 SGHRS and CDR2 YFSETQ. V shed 0 bases and J 2 bases; nucleotides not matched to a gene: 5. CDR3 length equals 16 residues. The CDR3 nucleotides are TGCGCCAGCAGCTTGGAGGGCGGACAGGGCAATCAGCCCCAGCATTTT. Amino acid sequence: CASSLEGGQGNQPQHF.

The genes are TRBV14 and TRBJ1-2; D gene unclear. This CDR3 has 15 amino acids. The V gene's germline CDR1 is SGHDN and CDR2 FVKESK. V shed 1 base and J shed 4 bases, with 13 bases lying between them. CDR3 region: CASSQGHHSGYGYTF. The CDR3 coding sequence is TGTGCCAGCAGCCAAGGTCACCACAGTGGCTATGGCTACACCTTC.

The rearrangement links TRBV10-3 to TRBJ2-3, with 9 bases fitting TRBD2. The CDR3 is made up of 15 amino acids. J gave up 4 bases and V 7 bases, and 9 bases lay outside the gene matches. Germline V gives CDR1 ENHRY, CDR2 SYGVKD. The CDR3: CAITNSGSVADTQYF. CDR3 DNA sequence: TGTGCCATCACGAATAGCGGGAGCGTCGCAGATACGCAGTATTTT.

This chain connects TRBV7-9 to TRBJ2-1; 11 bases line up with TRBD2. With V trimmed by 5 bases and J by 0 bases, 6 bases remained unmatched. There are 17 residues in the CDR3. Looked up from germline, CDR1 is SEHNR and CDR2 is FQNEAQ (reference sequence). The CDR3 sequence: CASSPGTSGSSYNEQFF. CDR3 nucleotide sequence: TGTGCCAGCAGCCCGGGGACTAGCGGCAGCTCCTACAATGAGCAGTTCTTC.

This clone was recorded only once. The rearrangement uses TRBV27 and TRBJ2-2; tentatively, D is TRBD2 (6 bases). V lost 2 bases to trimming and J lost 1 base, with 11 bases between them. There are 16 residues in the CDR3. CDR1 is MNHEY and CDR2 is SMNVEV in the germline V gene (reference sequence). DNA of the CDR3: TGTGCCAGCAGTTTAGTGGCGGGGTGGAACACCGGGGAGCTGTTTTTT. Amino acids: CASSLVAGWNTGELFF.

The chain is built from TRBV6-6 and TRBJ2-7; TRBD2 aligns across 7 bases. Germline V gives CDR1 MNHNY, CDR2 SVGAGI (reference sequence). This CDR3 has 14 amino acids. V trimming: 5 bases; J trimming: 2 bases; junction bases outside the gene matches: 6. In DNA, the CDR3 is TGTGCCAGCAGTCTAGCGGAGACCACCTACGAGCAGTACTTC. This translates into CASSLAETTYEQYF.

CDR3 DNA: TGTGCCAGCAGCCAAGGGGGTTGGGCGGATACGCAGTATTTT. It encodes CASSQGGWADTQYF. The chain employs TRBV7-3 and TRBJ2-3; D is possibly TRBD1 (6 bases). V dropped 5 bases and J dropped 6 bases, with 15 bases sitting between them. Germline CDR1 and CDR2: SGHTA and FQGTGA. The CDR3 totals 14 residues.

V gene TRBV9 combines with J gene TRBJ2-5; 7 bases line up with TRBD1. The V and J ends lost 3 bases and 5 bases, in that order; junction bases with no gene match: 10. Germline CDR1 is SGDLS and CDR2 is YYNGEE. CDR3 size: 15 residues. The CDR3: CASSAPSTGPETQYF. The CDR3 nucleotides are TGTGCCAGCAGCGCACCTTCGACAGGGCCGGAGACCCAGTACTTC.

This chain uses TRBV6-6 with TRBJ2-5, with D tentatively TRBD1 (6 bases). CDR1 MNHNY and CDR2 SVGAGI come from the germline V gene (reference sequence). CDR3 length: 16 residues. Trimming took off 0 bases at V and 3 bases at J, with 14 bases between the two ends. CDR3 protein: CASSYSPGQGKETQYF. CDR3 bases: TGTGCCAGCAGTTACTCTCCTGGGCAGGGGAAAGAGACCCAGTACTTC.

The gene calls are TRBV27 and TRBJ2-7, with 8 nucleotides matching TRBD2. Germline values: CDR1 MNHEY, CDR2 SMNVEV (reference sequence). After removal of 3 bases from V and 3 bases from J, the junction contained 4 bases not matched to a gene. This CDR3 has 14 amino acids. As DNA, the CDR3 is TGTGCCAGCAGTTTTGGCGGGGGGAACTACGAGCAGTACTTC. The encoded protein is CASSFGGGNYEQYF.

The CDR3 bases are TGCGCCAGCAGCTTAGCCGGGTCCCAATGGACCTACGAGCAGTACTTC. It encodes CASSLAGSQWTYEQYF. The V call is TRBV5-1, the J call TRBJ2-7; the D is unclear. The V gene's germline CDR1 is SGHRS and CDR2 YFSETQ. The V end lost 2 bases, the J end lost 2 bases, and 17 bases lay between the germline ends. This CDR3 is built from 16 residues.

V is TRBV5-4 and J is TRBJ2-7; 11 bases are a match to TRBD2. V dropped 4 bases and J dropped 2; count of bases not matched to a gene: 5. The CDR3 totals 15 residues. Germline CDR1 and CDR2: SGHNT and YYREEE (reference sequence). CDR3 nucleotide sequence: TGTGCCAGCAGCGTCGGACTAGCGGGTGCCTACGAGCAGTACTTC. Its protein product is CASSVGLAGAYEQYF.

The V and J genes are TRBV25-1 and TRBJ1-5; maybe TRBD1 (6 bases). This CDR3 has 16 residues. Germline CDR1 is MGHDK and CDR2 is SYGVNS. The V and J ends lost 4 bases and 2 bases respectively, with 15 bases between them. CDR3 residues: CASSGGAGARNQPQHF. Here the CDR3 DNA reads TGTGCCAGCAGTGGTGGGGCAGGGGCTCGCAATCAGCCCCAGCATTTT.

The chain has TRBV5-1 and TRBJ1-4, with 7 bases matching TRBD1. Trimming at V came to 0 bases and at J to 8 bases, leaving 4 bases not matched to a gene. Germline V gene lookup returns CDR1 SGHRS and CDR2 YFSETQ. CDR3 length equals 14 residues. The CDR3 is CASSLDRGYEKLFF. The CDR3, as DNA: TGCGCCAGCAGCTTGGACAGGGGCTACGAAAAACTGTTTTTT. Using reference TRBV5-1 and TRBJ1-4 for the parts outside the CDR3, the full variable domain is KAGVTQTPRYLIKTRGQQVTLSCSPISGHRSVSWYQQTPGQGLQFLFEYFSETQRNKGNFPGRFSGRQFSNSRSEMNVSTLELGDSALYLCASSLDRGYEKLFFGSGTQLSVL.

The V gene is TRBV4-1, the J gene TRBJ2-7; possible D gene TRBD1, 5 bases. The V gene's germline CDR1 is MGHRA and CDR2 YSYEKL. The V end was cut by 1 base, the J end by 3 bases, with 10 bases between. The CDR3 loop spans 14 amino acids. This CDR3 reads CASSQGQGNYEQYF. For the CDR3, the DNA is TGCGCCAGCAGCCAAGGGCAGGGTAACTACGAGCAGTACTTC.

The rearrangement uses TRBV6-5 and TRBJ2-3, with a tentative D call TRBD1 (6 bases). This CDR3 has 13 residues. V was cut by 7 bases and J by 1 base, with 9 bases left in between. Germline V gives CDR1 MNHEY, CDR2 SVGAGI. CDR3 in DNA: TGTGCCAGCAAGGGGGACGGCACAGATACGCAGTATTTT. Translating it yields CASKGDGTDTQYF.

The gene calls are TRBV7-9 and TRBJ2-5; D is unresolved. Trimming left V 1 base short and J 4 bases short, with 10 bases between. Germline V lookup: CDR1 SEHNR, CDR2 FQNEAQ (reference sequence). The CDR3 consists of 14 residues. The CDR3: CASSLDSSRETQYF. Here the CDR3 DNA reads TGTGCCAGCAGCTTAGATAGTAGCAGAGAGACCCAGTACTTC.

The count of this clone is one. The V call is TRBV6-4, the J call TRBJ1-1; 10 nucleotides match TRBD1. The CDR3 consists of 16 residues. V dropped 2 bases and J dropped 10; count of bases not matched to a gene: 13. Germline CDR1 is MRHNA and CDR2 is SNTAGT. The CDR3 is CASSDDRGRGDDRAFF. DNA for the CDR3: TGTGCCAGCAGTGACGACAGGGGGCGCGGGGACGATCGAGCTTTCTTT.

The chain carries TRBV6-1 and TRBJ1-2, with 10 positions matching TRBD1. CDR1 is MNHNS, CDR2 SASEGT, per germline. J lost 7 bases, V lost 3 bases, and 5 bases had no gene match. CDR3 length: 14 residues. CDR3 DNA: TGTGCCAGCAGTGAGGGACAGGGGTTCTTTGGCTACACCTTC. It specifies CASSEGQGFFGYTF.

This clone occurred once. The rearrangement uses TRBV19 and TRBJ1-5, with 9 bases aligning to TRBD1. After removal of 2 bases from V and 1 base from J, the junction contained 3 bases not matched to a gene. CDR3 length: 16 residues. Germline-derived CDR1 and CDR2 are LNHDA and SQIVND (reference sequence). In nucleotides, the CDR3 is TGTGCCAGTAGTATATTTGGACAGGGGAGCAATCAGCCCCAGCATTTT. The encoded protein is CASSIFGQGSNQPQHF. The full variable domain, its missing parts supplied by reference TRBV19 and TRBJ1-5, is DGGITQSPKYLFRKEGQNVTLSCEQNLNHDAMYWYRQDPGQGLRLIYYSQIVNDFQKGDIAEGYSVSREKKESFPLTVTSAQKNPTAFYLCASSIFGQGSNQPQHFGDGTRLSIL.

This chain connects TRBV5-1 to TRBJ1-2; D is ambiguous. CDR1 is SGHRS, CDR2 YFSETQ, per germline. Trimming removed 0 bases from V and 5 bases from J, with 8 bases in between. This CDR3 has 13 amino acids. As DNA, the CDR3 is TGCGCCAGCAGCTTGGGGCAGACATATGGCTACACCTTC. Residues: CASSLGQTYGYTF.